This TCR beta chain was identified during a study of lymphopenia after photon versus proton radiotherapy. Regarding this clone: What it binds is unknown.

Per the germline V gene, CDR1 is MDHEN and CDR2 is SYDVKM. There are 14 residues in the CDR3. With 7 bases removed from V and 1 base from J, the gap between germline ends came to 13 bases. Findings and limits, study-wide: Relative stability marked proton patients; photon patients lost diversity and naive cells. Only patients who died were analyzed for survival; proton advantage is unproven.

The table came from immunoSEQ multiplex PCR; TCRdb's copy has only in-frame clones and leaves some out. The sample holds about 60,000 clones, approximately 84% seen once. Material: peripheral blood, obtained from a patient treated with proton-based radiotherapy. The rearrangement links TRBV28 to TRBJ1-1, with a tentative D call TRBD1 (6 bases). This receptor was obtained from a man aged 55 to 70 with pancreatic cancer. CDR3 nucleotide sequence: TGTGCCAGCATAGTAACAGGGTCGAACACTGAAGCTTTCTTT. This sequence encodes CASIVTGSNTEAFF.